Listed below are T cell receptor beta chains from one sample, sequenced in a study of blood T cell repertoires in COVID-19. Assay: immunoSEQ multiplex PCR; the TCRdb copy retains only in-frame clones and omits some. The sample consists of around 100,000 clones, around nine tenths of them appearing once. The specimen was peripheral blood. The receptor set was obtained from an elderly woman in a cohort sampled during active COVID-19. The CDR3 runs from the conserved cysteine through the conserved F or W. Fields, in order: D gene, V gene, clone size, J gene, CDR3 DNA, CDR3 protein. A D gene is named only where the DNA matches it firmly. Clone sizes are given selectively: once, few, many, or a class where the clone is expanded.

>TRBD2|TRBV6-5|NA|TRBJ2-7
TGTGCCAGCAGGACCATGGGACTAACCGAGCAGTACTTC
CASRTMGLTEQYF
>NA|TRBV5-4|NA|TRBJ1-1
TGTGCCAGCAGCTTGGGCGGGGGTCGGACTGAAGCTTTCTTT
CASSLGGGRTEAFF
>TRBD2|TRBV2|NA|TRBJ2-3
TGTGCCAGCAGCCGCGGACTAGGAGGCACAGATACGCAGTATTTT
CASSRGLGGTDTQYF
>NA|TRBV7-2|NA|TRBJ2-2
TGTGCCAGCAGCTTAGCGCAGGGCAGCCGCGGGGAGCTGTTTTTT
CASSLAQGSRGELFF
>NA|TRBV7-9|few|TRBJ1-5
TGTGCCAGCAGCCCACCGGATTGGAGGGAAAATCAGCCCCAGCATTTT
CASSPPDWRENQPQHF
>NA|TRBV3-1/TRBV3-2|NA|TRBJ1-2
TGTGCCAGCAGCCCTACACTGGGGGCTTATGGCTACACCTTC
CASSPTLGAYGYTF
>NA|TRBV25-1|once|TRBJ1-3
TGTGCCAGCAGGGAAACCGGGACTAAAAACACCATATATTTT
CASRETGTKNTIYF
>NA|TRBV27|NA|TRBJ2-1
TGTGCCAGCAGTGGGCCGCCTCCCGCCTACAATGAGCAGTTCTTC
CASSGPPPAYNEQFF
>TRBD2|TRBV4-1|few|TRBJ2-7
TGCGCCAGCAGCCCGGGACTAGCGAACCACTACGAGCAGTACTTC
CASSPGLANHYEQYF
>TRBD1|TRBV19|NA|TRBJ1-1
TGTGCCAGTAGTTCACGAGGGGCAGGGGGGAAGAACGGAGCTTTCTTT
CASSSRGAGGKNGAFF
>NA|TRBV18|NA|TRBJ2-7
TGTGCCAGCTCACCGGTGAGGACCTACGAGCAGTACTTC
CASSPVRTYEQYF
>NA|TRBV2|once|TRBJ2-4
TGTGCCAGCACCTTGGACTTAGCCAAAAACATTCAGTACTTC
CASTLDLAKNIQYF
>TRBD1|TRBV19|NA|TRBJ2-1
TGTGCCACTAAATACGGGACAGCTAACAATGAGCAGTTCTTC
CATKYGTANNEQFF